These 14 T cell receptor beta chains came from one sample sequenced in a study of PD-1 blockade in mismatch repair-deficient tumors. Here immunoSEQ multiplex PCR was the method, and the copy in TCRdb shows in-frame clones only, minus some. This repertoire shows some 97,000 clones, approximately 83% found once; its top ten account for around 6.5%. Material: peripheral blood, obtained approximately 35 weeks after starting pembrolizumab. The receptors here all came from an adult with mismatch repair-deficient cancer.

V usage is TRBV13 and J usage is TRBJ1-1, with 7 nucleotides matching TRBD1. CDR3 length: 14 amino acids. J was trimmed by 2 bases and V by 4 bases; bases with no gene match: 4. The germline V gene has CDR1 PRHDT and CDR2 FYEKMQ (reference sequence). Here the CDR3 DNA reads TGTGCCAGCAGCTCCCGGACAGGTAACACTGAAGCTTTCTTT. Its protein is CASSSRTGNTEAFF.

This chain links TRBV27 with TRBJ2-3; either TRBD1 or TRBD2 may fit D (5 bases each). The CDR3 spans 16 residues. Germline lookup yields CDR1 MNHEY and CDR2 SMNVEV (reference sequence). The V gene lost 3 bases and the J gene lost 0 bases, with 13 bases spanning the gap. The CDR3 bases are TGTGCCAGCAGTTTCGGACGGGGCCTAAGCACAGATACGCAGTATTTT. It encodes CASSFGRGLSTDTQYF.

The rearrangement uses TRBV11-3 and TRBJ2-6; TRBD1 agrees at 8 bases. The germline V gene encodes CDR1 SGHNT and CDR2 YENEEA. This CDR3 has 19 amino acids. V lost 5 bases, J lost 2 bases, and 14 bases stayed unmatched. CDR3 DNA sequence: TGTGCCAGCAGCCTTAGGCAGCCGGCAGGGGGCGCTGGGGCCAACGTCCTGACTTTC. It translates to CASSLRQPAGGAGANVLTF.

This clone was counted between two and nine times. The chain is built from TRBV5-8 and TRBJ2-7; 10 nucleotides match TRBD2. Germline V gives CDR1 SGHTS, CDR2 YDEGEE. With 1 base clipped from V and 4 bases from J, the junction kept 5 bases outside the gene matches. The CDR3 consists of 15 residues. Here the CDR3 reads CASSLLAGESYEQYF. The CDR3 coding sequence is TGTGCCAGCAGCTTGCTAGCGGGAGAATCTTACGAGCAGTACTTC.

Comment on this clone: Additional DNA sequences in this sample encode the identical CDR3. The V and J genes are TRBV5-1 and TRBJ1-1; 7 nucleotides match TRBD1. The CDR3 runs to 14 residues. Germline loops: CDR1 SGHRS, CDR2 YFSETQ. Unmatched junction bases numbered 5, after V lost 4 bases and J lost 2 bases. The CDR3 sequence is CASSLRQGNTEAFF. DNA of the CDR3: TGCGCCAGCAGCCTCAGACAGGGCAACACTGAAGCTTTCTTT.

The chain has TRBV2 and TRBJ1-1; D perhaps matches TRBD1 (5 bases). V dropped 2 bases and J dropped 6 bases, with 16 bases sitting between them. The CDR3 is 15 residues long. The V gene's germline CDR1 is SNHLY and CDR2 FYNNEI. The CDR3 sequence is CASSEIGEAFAEAFF. The CDR3 DNA reads TGTGCCAGCAGTGAAATAGGGGAGGCCTTTGCTGAAGCTTTCTTT.

The V and J genes are TRBV7-2 and TRBJ1-2; D gene ambiguous. Germline lookup yields CDR1 SGHTA and CDR2 FQGNSA. Between the trimmed V and J ends, which lost 3 bases and 4 bases, there was a span of 9 bases. The CDR3 is 13 residues long. As DNA, the CDR3 is TGTGCCAGCAGCTTCCCCCCCGGCTATGGCTACACCTTC. Translated, it gives CASSFPPGYGYTF.

The chain uses TRBV4-1 and TRBJ1-3; no clear D gene. CDR1 MGHRA and CDR2 YSYEKL come from the germline V gene. CDR3 length: 17 amino acids. V lost 0 bases to trimming and J lost 1 base, with 13 bases between them. The CDR3 here is CASSQDGFGGSGNTIYF. The CDR3 DNA reads TGCGCCAGCAGCCAAGATGGGTTTGGAGGTTCTGGAAACACCATATATTTT.

The sample holds one count of this clone. The rearrangement uses TRBV19 and TRBJ1-2; a weak D match, TRBD1 (5 bases). CDR1 LNHDA and CDR2 SQIVND come from the germline V gene (reference sequence). This CDR3 is built from 13 residues. Trimming stripped 7 bases from V and 5 bases from J, with 14 bases between. Written as DNA, the CDR3 is TGTGCCAGTACTAGGGGCGAAACTTATGGCTACACCTTC. Translation gives CASTRGETYGYTF. The full variable domain, with the rest looked up from reference TRBV19 and TRBJ1-2, is DGGITQSPKYLFRKEGQNVTLSCEQNLNHDAMYWYRQDPGQGLRLIYYSQIVNDFQKGDIAEGYSVSREKKESFPLTVTSAQKNPTAFYLCASTRGETYGYTFGSGTRLTVV.

This clone was counted a few times. V and J are TRBV7-9 and TRBJ2-1; the D gene is possibly TRBD2 (5 bases). Germline lookup yields CDR1 SEHNR and CDR2 FQNEAQ (reference sequence). Trimming took 5 bases from V and 5 from J, leaving 19 bases between them. The CDR3 length is 16 residues. For the CDR3, the DNA is TGTGCCAGCAGCCCCCTTGGGGAGCGGATAAACAATGAGCAGTTCTTC. Amino acids: CASSPLGERINNEQFF.

The chain joins TRBV11-3 to TRBJ2-1; 8 bases fit TRBD2. The CDR3 has 16 amino acids. Losses at the gene ends were 4 bases for V and 9 bases for J; bases not matched to a gene: 14. Germline CDR1 is SGHNT and CDR2 is YENEEA. The CDR3 region is CASSYTLTSAVVEQFF. Here the CDR3 DNA reads TGTGCCAGCAGCTATACCCTGACTAGCGCGGTCGTTGAGCAGTTCTTC.

This chain connects TRBV4-1 to TRBJ1-1, with 7 bases identical to TRBD1. V dropped 3 bases and J dropped 1; count of bases not matched to a gene: 5. CDR3 length: 15 amino acids. Looked up from germline, CDR1 is MGHRA and CDR2 is YSYEKL. CDR3: CASSHGQATNTEAFF. The CDR3 DNA is TGCGCCAGCAGCCATGGACAGGCTACGAACACTGAAGCTTTCTTT.

This clone turned up a few times. The DNA for the CDR3 is TGCAGCGTTGAAAAAGACAGGGGTCACGAGCAGTACTTC. Its translation is CSVEKDRGHEQYF. The J gene is TRBJ2-7, the V gene TRBV29-1; 8 bases map to TRBD1. J gave up 5 bases and V 2 bases, and 5 bases lay outside the gene matches. CDR3 size: 13 residues. Germline CDR1 and CDR2: SQVTM and ANQGSEA.

J is TRBJ2-1 and V is TRBV4-3, with 13 bases that match TRBD2. CDR1 and CDR2 from the germline V gene are LGHNA and YSLEER. The CDR3 sequence is 17 residues long. Trimming at V came to 3 bases and at J to 7 bases, leaving 9 bases not matched to a gene. For the CDR3, the DNA is TGCGCCAGCAGCCAGACTCAGGGACTAGCGGGACGGAATGAGCAGTTCTTC. Translating gives CASSQTQGLAGRNEQFF.